The rows below give T cell receptor beta chains drawn from one sample of a study of human thymus T cells. Assay: immunoSEQ multiplex PCR; the TCRdb copy retains only in-frame clones and omits some. The data contain 45,000 to 50,000 clones, around 95% of them singletons. The specimen was blood. All receptors derive from a girl in the first two years of life with a congenital heart defect but otherwise immunologically healthy. Each CDR3 is given with its conserved first and last residue. The D gene is left open where the match is weak. Rows give clone size only sometimes, using once, few, many, or a class for an expanded clone.

TRBJ1-1 | NA | TRBV29-1 | NA | TGCAGTTCCTTTGACACTGAAGCTTTCTTT | CSSFDTEAFF
TRBJ2-7 | NA | TRBV19 | NA | TGTGCCAGTAGTATTTACCCAGCGACCCCCTACGAGCAGTACTTC | CASSIYPATPYEQYF
TRBJ1-5 | NA | TRBV5-5 | NA | TGTGCCAGCAGCTCGAGACAGGATAGCAATCAGCCCCAGCATTTT | CASSSRQDSNQPQHF
TRBJ2-2 | TRBD1 | TRBV2 | NA | TGTGCCAGCAGGGCGGACAGGGGAGTTGGCGGGGAGCTGTTTTTT | CASRADRGVGGELFF
TRBJ2-2 | TRBD2 | TRBV9 | NA | TGTGCCAGCAGCGTTACTAGCGGATGGGTCGGGGAGCTGTTTTTT | CASSVTSGWVGELFF
TRBJ2-1 | NA | TRBV7-9 | NA | TGTGCCAGCAGCTTATTGGCCCTTAGGGATGAGCAGTTCTTC | CASSLLALRDEQFF
TRBJ2-7 | TRBD1 | TRBV10-3 | NA | TGTGCCGCATCCGGGACAGGGGGATCCTACGAGCAGTACTTC | CAASGTGGSYEQYF
TRBJ2-3 | NA | TRBV4-2 | NA | TGTGCCAGCAGCCAAGATCCAGCGGGCGGAACAGATACGCAGTATTTT | CASSQDPAGGTDTQYF
TRBJ1-5 | TRBD1 | TRBV27 | NA | TGTGCCAACAAACCGACAGGGAGGGAAAATCAGCCCCAGCATTTT | CANKPTGRENQPQHF
TRBJ2-2 | TRBD2 | TRBV28 | NA | TGTGCCAGCAGTTCCCGAGGCGGGAGCACCGGGGAGCTGTTTTTT | CASSSRGGSTGELFF
TRBJ1-5 | NA | TRBV4-1 | NA | TGCGCCAGCACCCTAGACAGGAGCAATCAGCCCCAGCATTTT | CASTLDRSNQPQHF
TRBJ1-1 | NA | TRBV6-5 | NA | TGTGCCACCCACCCCATAGTGGGTGAAGCTTTCTTT | CATHPIVGEAFF
TRBJ1-2 | TRBD1 | TRBV7-2 | NA | TGTGCCAGCAGCACCGGGACAGCCCGTATCTATGGCTACACCTTC | CASSTGTARIYGYTF
TRBJ2-3 | TRBD2 | TRBV19 | NA | TGTGCCAGTAGTCCCAGGACTAGCGCCAGTCTGAAGTATTTT | CASSPRTSASLKYF
TRBJ2-5 | NA | TRBV7-9 | NA | TGTGCCAGCAGCCAAAGGGGGGGGCTCTGGGAGACCCAGTACTTC | CASSQRGGLWETQYF
TRBJ2-5 | NA | TRBV10-3 | NA | TGTGCCATCAGTGAGCCCCGTCGACAGGCCCAAGAGACCCAGTACTTC | CAISEPRRQAQETQYF
TRBJ2-1 | NA | TRBV15 | NA | TGTGCCACCAGCAGAGACGTCCGAACTAGAAGGTCCTACAATGAGCAGTTCTTC | CATSRDVRTRRSYNEQFF
TRBJ2-7 | TRBD1 | TRBV7-8 | NA | TGTGCCAGCAGCTTATGGGTTCGGGACAGGGGTTCAGGTGAGCAGTACTTC | CASSLWVRDRGSGEQYF
TRBJ2-7 | NA | TRBV19 | once | TGTGCCAGTAGTATCTCCAGCGGGCTCCCATTTTCCTACGAGCAGTACTTC | CASSISSGLPFSYEQYF
TRBJ2-1 | NA | TRBV19 | NA | TGTGCCAGTAGTATAGACTCAAGCTCCTACAATGAGCAGTTCTTC | CASSIDSSSYNEQFF
TRBJ2-7 | NA | TRBV19 | NA | TGTGCCAGTAGCTATGGACAGAACTACGAGCAGTACTTC | CASSYGQNYEQYF
TRBJ1-1 | NA | TRBV14 | NA | TGTGCCAGCAGCCAACGAAATCGACAGGCGAACACTGAAGCTTTCTTT | CASSQRNRQANTEAFF
TRBJ2-3 | NA | TRBV6-1 | NA | TGTGCCAGCAGTGAACGGGTCTCAACTAGCACAGATACGCAGTATTTT | CASSERVSTSTDTQYF
TRBJ1-2 | NA | TRBV29-1 | NA | TGCAGCGTTGAAGGGCAGGGGTACGGCTACACCTTC | CSVEGQGYGYTF
TRBJ1-5 | NA | TRBV6-1 | NA | TGTGCCAGCAGTGCTCACGGACCCCAGCATTTT | CASSAHGPQHF
TRBJ2-1 | NA | TRBV7-2 | NA | TGTGCCAGCAGCCTTAGTGGGGTTCTCCAGTTCTTC | CASSLSGVLQFF
TRBJ2-3 | TRBD1 | TRBV7-3 | NA | TGTGCCAGCAGCTTATCAGGGGGCGCGGATACGCAGTATTTT | CASSLSGGADTQYF
TRBJ2-3 | NA | TRBV30 | NA | TGTGCCTGGACTCCCCCACAAAAAGGGACAGATACGCAGTATTTT | CAWTPPQKGTDTQYF
TRBJ2-3 | TRBD2 | TRBV2 | NA | TGTGCCAGCAGCTGGCGGGAGCGTACAGATACGCAGTATTTT | CASSWRERTDTQYF
TRBJ2-1 | NA | TRBV7-6 | NA | TGTGCCAGCAGCTTATGGGGAGCGCCTACCTACAATGAGCAGTTCTTC | CASSLWGAPTYNEQFF
TRBJ1-2 | NA | TRBV4-1 | NA | TGCGCCAGCAGCCAAGCAGGGAGGGATGGCTACACCTTC | CASSQAGRDGYTF
TRBJ2-7 | NA | TRBV5-6 | NA | TGTGCCAGCAGCCCCCCCGGGGTCTACGAGCAGTACTTC | CASSPPGVYEQYF
TRBJ1-2 | NA | TRBV9 | NA | TGTGCCAGCAGCGTATCGGGGGAGGAGGGCTACACCTTC | CASSVSGEEGYTF
TRBJ2-4 | NA | TRBV30 | NA | TGTGCCTGGAGGGGTACCAAAAACATTCAGTACTTC | CAWRGTKNIQYF
TRBJ2-1 | NA | TRBV5-1 | NA | TGCGCCAGCAGCTTGGTGGCGAGTCCCTACAATGAGCAGTTCTTC | CASSLVASPYNEQFF
TRBJ1-1 | NA | TRBV27 | NA | TGTGCCAGCAGTTTTGAAGGGCTGGGGACTGAAGCTTTCTTT | CASSFEGLGTEAFF
TRBJ1-4 | NA | TRBV19 | NA | TGTGCCAGTAGTGATCTGGCGGGGGGTGAAAAACTGTTTTTT | CASSDLAGGEKLFF
TRBJ2-1 | NA | TRBV28 | once | TGTGCCAGCTCCCAGTCACACAATGAGCAGTTCTTC | CASSQSHNEQFF
TRBJ2-3 | NA | TRBV7-2 | NA | TGTGCCAGCAGCTCTAGTCACCCAGATACGCAGTATTTT | CASSSSHPDTQYF
TRBJ2-2 | TRBD2 | TRBV5-1 | NA | TGCGCCAGCAGCTTGGCACTAGCGGGAGATCGTGCCACCGGGGAGCTGTTTTTT | CASSLALAGDRATGELFF
TRBJ2-7 | TRBD2 | TRBV29-1 | NA | TGCAGCGGGACTAGCTCCTACGAGCAGTACTTC | CSGTSSYEQYF
TRBJ2-7 | TRBD1 | TRBV19 | NA | TGTGCCAGCGAAAGTGGACAGGGCTCCTACGAGCAGTACTTC | CASESGQGSYEQYF
TRBJ2-3 | TRBD2 | TRBV7-2 | NA | TGTGCCATAACTAGCGGATACAGCACAGATACGCAGTATTTT | CAITSGYSTDTQYF
TRBJ2-2 | NA | TRBV7-8 | NA | TGTGCCAGCAGGCCAAAACCCGAGGCTAACACCGGGGAGCTGTTTTTT | CASRPKPEANTGELFF
TRBJ1-5 | NA | TRBV7-2 | NA | TGTGCCAGCAGCCCTACACTCCGGACGAATCAGCCCCAGCATTTT | CASSPTLRTNQPQHF
TRBJ2-5 | TRBD2 | TRBV7-9 | NA | TGTGCCTGTACGGTGGGACTAGCCGTCCAAGAGACCCAGTACTTC | CACTVGLAVQETQYF